Sequencing of this TCR beta chain was carried out in a study of CD8+CD57+ T cells in acquired aplastic anemia. At the level of the study: Mean DNA quantity obtained from sorted CD4+ and CD8+ cells was 2.5 to 4 ug.

Patients chosen for sequencing had shown CD8+CD57+ cell expansion by flow cytometry. Ten or more counts support this clonotype. The antigen remains unidentified. The V gene's germline CDR1 is SEHNR and CDR2 FQNEAQ (reference sequence). The ends lost 5 bases at V and 7 bases at J; junction bases unmatched: 8. The CDR3 sequence is 15 residues long. The study, taken as a whole, reports: Statistical testing detected no significant gap in CD8+ Simpson's diversity between patients and controls. Overlapping CD8+ CDR3 repertoires of patients and controls contained nearly 30 shared sequences.

The template used for profiling TCR beta VDJ and CDR3 was genomic DNA. TCRdb analysed the reads with MiXCR anew, one entry per CDR3 protein. This table has hundreds of thousands of distinct CDR3 sequences, under 40% appearing once. J is TRBJ1-4 and V is TRBV7-9, with 9 nucleotides matching TRBD1. The origin of this receptor is a human donor with aplastic anemia. Sequenced input: sorted CD4+, CD8+, or CD8+CD57+ T cells (not recorded which) from PBMCs. The CDR3 reads CASSLTDRGGEKLFF. CDR3 nucleotide sequence: TGTGCCAGCAGCCTAACGGACAGGGGTGGTGAAAAACTGTTTTTT.